This passage covers 20 T cell receptor beta chains from one sample sequenced in a study of CD8 T cells in ankylosing spondylitis. In TCRdb, the 5' RACE reads were re-called with MiXCR into one record per CDR3 protein. The sample holds 250,000 or so distinct CDR3 sequences, more than 20% seen once. The sequenced material came from blood, either unsorted or a sorted T cell fraction (not recorded which). These receptor sequences come from a male donor with ankylosing spondylitis or in good health (not recorded which).

This clonotype came up many times. This sequence joins TRBV20-1 and TRBJ2-5; unclear D gene. V was shortened by 1 base and J by 5 bases, with 5 bases between the two germline ends. The CDR3 length is 11 residues. Germline V gene lookup returns CDR1 DFQATT and CDR2 SNEGSKA (reference sequence). CDR3 bases: TGCAGTGCTAGAGCTTGGGAGACCCAGTACTTC. Its protein product is CSARAWETQYF.

The CDR3 DNA reads TGCAGCGTTGGCAATACTGGTACAGGGGGCGGAAATGGCTACACCTTC. This encodes CSVGNTGTGGGNGYTF. The chain combines TRBV29-1 with TRBJ1-2; 9 bases fit TRBD1. CDR3 length: 16 residues. Trimming removed 4 bases from V and 6 bases from J; junction bases left unmatched: 15. Germline loops: CDR1 SQVTM, CDR2 ANQGSEA.

This clonotype was picked up a small number of times. The V gene is TRBV27, the J gene TRBJ2-7; perhaps D is TRBD1 or TRBD2 (5 bases each). The V end was cut by 2 bases, the J end by 3 bases, with 14 bases between. Germline-derived CDR1 and CDR2 are MNHEY and SMNVEV (reference sequence). This CDR3 is built from 15 residues. The CDR3 region is CASSLAGTSFYEQYF. The CDR3 coding sequence is TGTGCCAGCAGTTTAGCCGGGACCTCGTTCTACGAGCAGTACTTC.

This clonotype has a count of ten or more. CDR3 DNA sequence: TGCAGCGTTGGGACAGCCAAATGGGGGACCCAGTACTTC. This sequence encodes CSVGTAKWGTQYF. The rearrangement joins TRBV29-1 to TRBJ2-5; maybe TRBD1 (6 bases). Trimming stripped 4 bases from V and 7 bases from J, with 16 bases between. This CDR3 is 13 amino acids long. Germline V gene lookup returns CDR1 SQVTM and CDR2 ANQGSEA. Full variable domain (outside the CDR3, taken from reference TRBV29-1 and TRBJ2-5): SAVISQKPSRDICQRGTSLTIQCQVDSQVTMMFWYRQQPGQSLTLIATANQGSEATYESGFVIDKFPISRPNLTFSTLTVSNMSPEDSSIYLCSVGTAKWGTQYFGPGTRLLVL.

This clonotype was counted many times. The chain links TRBV27 to TRBJ2-1, with D tentatively TRBD2 (6 bases). Germline V gene sequence: CDR1 MNHEY, CDR2 SMNVEV (reference sequence). The CDR3 is 11 residues long. The germline V and J ends were trimmed by 8 bases and 6 bases, with 8 bases remaining between them. CDR3 DNA sequence: TGTGCCAGCGCGGGGTCCAATGAGCAGTTCTTC. It is translated as CASAGSNEQFF.

Concerning this clonotype itself: One junction end does not reproduce the germline sequence, and a read error may be involved. The chain uses TRBV5-6 and TRBJ2-1; 11 nucleotides line up with TRBD2. Germline lookup yields CDR1 SGHDT and CDR2 YYEEEE. The CDR3 loop spans 14 amino acids. The CDR3 region is CASSTGLAGNEQIF. The CDR3 coding sequence is TGTGCCAGCAGCACCGGACTAGCGGGCAATGAGCAGATCTTC.

Many counts were recorded for this clonotype. This chain links TRBV6-7 with TRBJ1-2, with TRBD1 identical over 10 bases. TRBV6-7 is noted as an ORF with a role that remains uncertain. Trimming removed 11 bases from V and 2 bases from J; junction bases left unmatched: 14. The CDR3 contains 16 residues. The CDR3 loop reads CAVDRDRGSGNYGYTF. The CDR3 coding sequence is TGTGCCGTGGACCGGGACAGGGGATCGGGCAACTATGGCTACACCTTC.

This clonotype was observed many times. The V and J genes are TRBV6-1 and TRBJ2-3; D is unresolved. The V gene's germline CDR1 is MNHNS and CDR2 SASEGT. V lost 5 bases and J 6 bases, leaving 18 bases between the germline ends. The CDR3 runs 15 residues. The CDR3 region has the DNA TGTGCCAGCAGTACGCGGACCGCCCCGAAGGATACGCAGTATTTT. Its translation: CASSTRTAPKDTQYF.

This clonotype was recorded many times. The rearrangement links TRBV20-1 to TRBJ2-3, with 16 bases that match TRBD2. The CDR3 contains 20 residues. Germline values: CDR1 DFQATT, CDR2 SNEGSKA (reference sequence). J lost 4 bases, V lost 1 base, and 14 bases had no gene match. Here the CDR3 reads CSARGGRGFGTSGGADTQYF. The CDR3 nucleotides are TGCAGTGCTAGAGGGGGGAGGGGTTTCGGGACTAGCGGGGGGGCAGATACGCAGTATTTT.

Many counts were recorded for this clonotype. V gene TRBV20-1 combines with J gene TRBJ2-7; D possibly corresponds to TRBD2 (6 bases). Germline CDR1 DFQATT, CDR2 SNEGSKA (reference sequence). The CDR3 contains 14 residues. V lost 3 bases and J lost 2, with 14 bases in between. The CDR3 nucleotides are TGCAGTGCTAGGAGGGGAGGCGATCCCTACGAGCAGTACTTC. Translation: CSARRGGDPYEQYF.

This clonotype was picked up many times. The genes are TRBV29-1 and TRBJ2-7, with a tentative D call TRBD2 (5 bases). Germline V gene lookup returns CDR1 SQVTM and CDR2 ANQGSEA. V was trimmed by 7 bases and J by 0 bases, leaving 16 bases between them. The CDR3 contains 14 residues. Here the CDR3 reads CSGATTTSSYEQYF. The CDR3 region has the DNA TGCAGCGGCGCGACTACCACTAGCTCCTACGAGCAGTACTTC.

This clonotype was detected a few times. This chain links TRBV20-1 with TRBJ2-5; 9 bases line up with TRBD1. Per germline, CDR1 DFQATT and CDR2 SNEGSKA (reference sequence). The CDR3 loop spans 16 amino acids. The V gene end was trimmed by 0 bases and the J gene end by 5 bases; junction bases not matched to a gene: 10. CDR3 sequence: CSARDPGQGLSETQYF. The CDR3 region has the DNA TGCAGTGCTAGAGATCCGGGACAGGGTTTATCGGAGACCCAGTACTTC.

This chain connects TRBV15 to TRBJ2-7; D is unclear. V shed 3 bases and J shed 6 bases, with 15 bases lying between them. This CDR3 has 14 residues. Germline values: CDR1 LNHNV, CDR2 YYDKDF (reference sequence). The CDR3 sequence: CATSSGAGPLEQYF. DNA for the CDR3: TGTGCCACCAGCAGTGGAGCAGGACCCCTCGAGCAGTACTTC. The full variable domain, its missing parts supplied by reference TRBV15 and TRBJ2-7, is DAMVIQNPRYQVTQFGKPVTLSCSQTLNHNVMYWYQQKSSQAPKLLFHYYDKDFNNEADTPDNFQSRRPNTSFCFLDIRSPGLGDTAMYLCATSSGAGPLEQYFGPGTRLTVT.

About this clonotype itself: A much larger clone differs from this one at a single base, so this may be a read error. The rearrangement uses TRBV20-1 and TRBJ2-3, with 9 bases that match TRBD2. CDR1 and CDR2 from the germline V gene are DFQATT and SNEGSKA (reference sequence). The ends lost 2 bases at V and 4 bases at J; junction bases unmatched: 7. The CDR3 runs 15 residues. Here the CDR3 reads CSARPRRGGADTQYF. CDR3 nucleotide sequence: TGCAGTGCTAGACCCCGGCGGGGGGGCGCAGATACGCAGTATTTT.

The chain has TRBV10-3 and TRBJ2-2; perhaps TRBD1 as D (6 bases). The CDR3 sequence is 14 residues long. Germline-derived CDR1 and CDR2 are ENHRY and SYGVKD. Trimming removed 4 bases from V and 5 bases from J, with 11 bases in between. CDR3 bases: TGTGCCATCAGTGGCCAGGGGTGGACCGGGGAGCTGTTTTTT. This sequence encodes CAISGQGWTGELFF.

This clonotype was seen repeatedly, ten times or more. V and J are TRBV7-2 and TRBJ2-5; no firm D call. V lost 7 bases, J lost 0 bases, and 12 bases lay in between. The germline gives CDR1 SGHTA, CDR2 FQGNSA. This CDR3 comprises 14 residues. CDR3 bases: TGTGCCAGCAACCGACTGGGATACCAAGAGACCCAGTACTTC. This codes for CASNRLGYQETQYF.

This clonotype was seen a few times. The chain combines TRBV20-1 with TRBJ2-5; no reliable D call. V dropped 2 bases and J dropped 2 bases, with 6 bases sitting between them. Germline V gives CDR1 DFQATT, CDR2 SNEGSKA (reference sequence). This CDR3 comprises 12 residues. CDR3 nucleotides: TGCAGTGCTAGATACACGCAAGAGACCCAGTACTTC. Translating it yields CSARYTQETQYF.

This clonotype was counted only a few times. The chain couples TRBV20-1 to TRBJ2-2, with 13 bases lining up with TRBD2. The CDR3 length is 18 residues. V lost 1 base to trimming and J lost 2 bases; unmatched junction nucleotides: 7. The germline V gene encodes CDR1 DFQATT and CDR2 SNEGSKA (reference sequence). As DNA, the CDR3 is TGCAGTGCTAGAGGGCTACTAGCGGGGGGGTCAAACACCGGGGAGCTGTTTTTT. Protein: CSARGLLAGGSNTGELFF.

This clonotype was counted at least ten times. CDR3 DNA sequence: TGTGCCAGCAGCTTAGTAACTAGTCCCTACAATGAGCAGTTCTTC. It is translated as CASSLVTSPYNEQFF. This chain joins TRBV11-2 and TRBJ2-1; possibly TRBD2 for D (5 bases). CDR1 is SGHAT, CDR2 FQNNGV, per germline. V was pared by 1 base and J by 2 bases, with 9 bases between. The CDR3 consists of 15 residues.

This clonotype appeared many times. The chain uses TRBV20-1 and TRBJ2-1; 7 bases are shared with TRBD2. With 6 bases clipped from V and 0 bases from J, the junction kept 11 bases outside the gene matches. The CDR3 runs 16 residues. Germline lookup yields CDR1 DFQATT and CDR2 SNEGSKA (reference sequence). CDR3 DNA: TGCAGTGCCATTACCCCCTCGGGGGGCTCCTACAATGAGCAGTTCTTC. Protein: CSAITPSGGSYNEQFF.